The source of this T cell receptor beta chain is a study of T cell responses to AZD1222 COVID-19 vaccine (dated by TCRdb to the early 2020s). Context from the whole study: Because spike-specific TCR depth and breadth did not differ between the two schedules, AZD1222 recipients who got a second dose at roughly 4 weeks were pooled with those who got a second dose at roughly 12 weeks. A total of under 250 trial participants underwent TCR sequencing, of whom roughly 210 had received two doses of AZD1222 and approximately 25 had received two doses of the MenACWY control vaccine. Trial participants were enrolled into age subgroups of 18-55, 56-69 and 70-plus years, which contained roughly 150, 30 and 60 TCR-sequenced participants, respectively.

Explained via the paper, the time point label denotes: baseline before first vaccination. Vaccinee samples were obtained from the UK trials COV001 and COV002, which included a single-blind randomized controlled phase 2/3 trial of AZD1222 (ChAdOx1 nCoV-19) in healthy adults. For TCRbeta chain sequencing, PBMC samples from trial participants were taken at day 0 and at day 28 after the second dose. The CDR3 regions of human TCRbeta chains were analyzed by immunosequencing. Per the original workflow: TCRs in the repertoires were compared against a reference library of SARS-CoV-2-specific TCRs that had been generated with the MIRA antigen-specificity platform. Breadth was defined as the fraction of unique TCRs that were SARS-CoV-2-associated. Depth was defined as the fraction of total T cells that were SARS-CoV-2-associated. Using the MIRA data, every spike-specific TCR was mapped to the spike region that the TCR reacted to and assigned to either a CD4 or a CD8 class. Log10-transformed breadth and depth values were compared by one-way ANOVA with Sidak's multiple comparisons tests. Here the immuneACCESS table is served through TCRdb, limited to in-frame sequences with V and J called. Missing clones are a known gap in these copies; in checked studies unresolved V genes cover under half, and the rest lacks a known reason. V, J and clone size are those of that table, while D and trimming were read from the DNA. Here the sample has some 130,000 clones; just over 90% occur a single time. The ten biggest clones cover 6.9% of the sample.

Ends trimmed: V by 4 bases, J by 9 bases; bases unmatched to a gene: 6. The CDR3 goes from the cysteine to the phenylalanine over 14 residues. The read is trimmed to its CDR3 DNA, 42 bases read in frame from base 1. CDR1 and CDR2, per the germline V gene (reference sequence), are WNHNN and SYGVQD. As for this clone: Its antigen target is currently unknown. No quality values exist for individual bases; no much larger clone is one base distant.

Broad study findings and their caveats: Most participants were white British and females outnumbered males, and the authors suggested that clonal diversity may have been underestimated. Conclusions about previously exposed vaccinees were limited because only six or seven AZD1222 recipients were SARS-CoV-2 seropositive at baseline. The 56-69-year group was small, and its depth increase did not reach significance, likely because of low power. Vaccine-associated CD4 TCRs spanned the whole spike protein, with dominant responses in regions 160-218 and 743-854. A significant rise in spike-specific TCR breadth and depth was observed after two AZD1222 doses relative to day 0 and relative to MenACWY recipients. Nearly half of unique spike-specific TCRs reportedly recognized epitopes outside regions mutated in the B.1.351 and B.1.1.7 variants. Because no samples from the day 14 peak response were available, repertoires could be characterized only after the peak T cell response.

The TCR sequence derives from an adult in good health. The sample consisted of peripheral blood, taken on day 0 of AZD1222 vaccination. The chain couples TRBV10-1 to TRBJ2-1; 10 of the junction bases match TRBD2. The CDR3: CASSGLAGEGEQFF. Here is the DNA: TGCGCCAGCAGTGGGCTAGCGGGGGAGGGTGAGCAGTTCTTC.